This is a list of T cell receptor beta chains from one sample in a study of T-cell reconstitution after alpha-beta-depleted transplantation in children. In TCRdb, the PCR reads were re-called with MiXCR into one record per CDR3 protein. The sample shows 230,000 or so distinct CDR3 sequences, 7.5% to 10% of them seen only once. The sample was PBMCs from the stem cell graft donor, taken from the stem cell graft. These receptor sequences come from a human donor who donated a stem cell graft to a child with SCID. Both conserved end residues are part of each CDR3. Each record gives: CDR3 DNA, CDR3 protein, J gene, D gene, clone size, V gene, CDR3 length. The D gene is left open where the match is weak. A row's size may be missing; if present it is once, few, many or a size class.

TGCGCCAGCAGCCCGCTCCCCCGGACTAGCGGGAGCTCCTACAATGAGCAGTTCTTC CASSPLPRTSGSSYNEQFF TRBJ2-1 TRBD2 many TRBV5-1 19
TGTGCCACCAGCAGACAGGGGGAGCCTGGAAACACCATATATTTT CATSRQGEPGNTIYF TRBJ1-3 TRBD1 many TRBV15 15
TGCAGCGTTGACCCCCTTACAGGGGACACTGAAGCTTTCTTT CSVDPLTGDTEAFF TRBJ1-1 TRBD1 many TRBV29-1 14
TGTGCCAGCAGTGAATTCAGGGGCGGAGATCAGCCCCAGCATTTT CASSEFRGGDQPQHF TRBJ1-5 NA NA TRBV2 15
TGCGCCAGCAGCTCACCTAGCGGGGGGGATACGCAGTATTTT CASSSPSGGDTQYF TRBJ2-3 TRBD2 NA TRBV5-1 14
TGTGCCACCAGTGATCCCGGACAGGGTGACGAGCAGTACTTC CATSDPGQGDEQYF TRBJ2-7 TRBD1 many TRBV24-1 14
TGTGCCGTCCCTACAGGGGACGGGGCTGAAGCTTTCTTT CAVPTGDGAEAFF TRBJ1-1 TRBD1 many TRBV6-6 13
TGTGCCAGCAGCACAGGGGGCTTAGGCCAGCCCCAGCATTTT CASSTGGLGQPQHF TRBJ1-5 TRBD1 many TRBV7-2 14
TGTGCCAGCAGCTGGACAGGGTCTCTCTACGAGCAGTACTTC CASSWTGSLYEQYF TRBJ2-7 TRBD1 many TRBV7-8 14
TGTGCCAGCATGGAGATAGTCATGAACACTGAAGCTTTCTTT CASMEIVMNTEAFF TRBJ1-1 NA NA TRBV7-9 14
TGTGCCAGCAGTCGACACTCGTCAGTTAACACTGAAGCTTTCTTT CASSRHSSVNTEAFF TRBJ1-1 NA many TRBV6-2/TRBV6-3 15
TGTGCCAGCAGTTACTCTGGCACCTCGAACACTGAAGCTTTCTTT CASSYSGTSNTEAFF TRBJ1-1 NA many TRBV6-5 15
TGCAGTGCCGCTTCCAGGGCACACTCTGGAAACACCATATATTTT CSAASRAHSGNTIYF TRBJ1-3 NA many TRBV20-1 15
TGCGCCAGCAGCTTTGGGGCCGGGACGGTGAACACTGAAGCTTTCTTT CASSFGAGTVNTEAFF TRBJ1-1 NA NA TRBV5-1 16
TGTGCCAGCTCTGCCAGGGGCTCTGGGGCCAACGTCCTGACTTTC CASSARGSGANVLTF TRBJ2-6 NA many TRBV11-2 15
TGTGCCAGCTCACCAAATCCCGACAGAGACTATGGCTACACCTTC CASSPNPDRDYGYTF TRBJ1-2 NA NA TRBV18 15
TGTGCCAGCAGTCGCGGACAGGGGGCAGATGAAAAACTGTTTTTT CASSRGQGADEKLFF TRBJ1-4 TRBD1 many TRBV7-2 15
TGTGCCAGCTCACCACCGATAGGGTTAGCCAAAAACATTCAGTACTTC CASSPPIGLAKNIQYF TRBJ2-4 NA many TRBV18 16
TGCAGTGCTCGCGCTTCAAGGGGGCTTGTGTACGAGCAGTACTTC CSARASRGLVYEQYF TRBJ2-7 TRBD1 NA TRBV20-1 15
TGTGCCAGCTCGCCCGGACAGGGTGGGGTATACAATGAGCAGTTCTTC CASSPGQGGVYNEQFF TRBJ2-1 TRBD1 many TRBV18 16
TGTGCCAGCAGCTTGGAGGGCCGTCCTCAAGAGACCCAGTACTTC CASSLEGRPQETQYF TRBJ2-5 NA many TRBV5-5 15
TGTGCCAGCAGCTCTCAAGGATCCAGATACAATGAGCAGTTCTTC CASSSQGSRYNEQFF TRBJ2-1 NA many TRBV7-2 15
TGTGCCAGCAGCACCCGGACTAGCGGGGATTACAATGAGCAGTTCTTC CASSTRTSGDYNEQFF TRBJ2-1 TRBD2 many TRBV11-2 16
TGCAGTGCTAGATGGACCTACGAGCAGTACTTC CSARWTYEQYF TRBJ2-7 NA many TRBV20-1 11